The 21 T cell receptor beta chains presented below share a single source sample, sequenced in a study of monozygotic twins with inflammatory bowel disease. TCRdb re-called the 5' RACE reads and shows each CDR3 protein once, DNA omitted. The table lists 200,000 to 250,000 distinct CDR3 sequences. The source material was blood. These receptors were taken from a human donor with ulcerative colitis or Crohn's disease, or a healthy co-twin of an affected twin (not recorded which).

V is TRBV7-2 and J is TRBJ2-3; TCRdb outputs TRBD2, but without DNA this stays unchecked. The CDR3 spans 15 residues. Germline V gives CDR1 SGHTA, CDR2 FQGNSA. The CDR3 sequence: CASSLGGQYTDTQYF. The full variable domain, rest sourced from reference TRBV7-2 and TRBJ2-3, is GAGVSQSPSNKVTEKGKDVELRCDPISGHTALYWYRQSLGQGLEFLIYFQGNSAPDKSGLPSDRFSAERTGGSVSTLTIQRTQQEDSAVYLCASSLGGQYTDTQYFGPGTRLTVL.

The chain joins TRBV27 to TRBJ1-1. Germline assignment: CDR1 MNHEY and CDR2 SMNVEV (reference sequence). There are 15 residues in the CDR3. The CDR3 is CASNSRRSVDTEAFF.

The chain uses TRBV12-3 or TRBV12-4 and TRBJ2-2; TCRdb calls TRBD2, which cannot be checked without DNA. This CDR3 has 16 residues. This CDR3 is CASSLLGLAGTGELFF.

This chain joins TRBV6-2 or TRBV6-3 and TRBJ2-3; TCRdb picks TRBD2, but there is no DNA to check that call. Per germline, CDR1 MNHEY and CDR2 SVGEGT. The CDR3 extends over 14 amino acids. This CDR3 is CASNERGGMNTQYF.

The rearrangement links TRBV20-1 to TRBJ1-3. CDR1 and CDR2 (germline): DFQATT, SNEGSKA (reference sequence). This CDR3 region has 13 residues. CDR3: CSAPTLSGNTIYF.

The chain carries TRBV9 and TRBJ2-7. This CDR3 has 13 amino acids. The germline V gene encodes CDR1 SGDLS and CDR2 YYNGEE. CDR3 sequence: CASSVEGAGEQYF.

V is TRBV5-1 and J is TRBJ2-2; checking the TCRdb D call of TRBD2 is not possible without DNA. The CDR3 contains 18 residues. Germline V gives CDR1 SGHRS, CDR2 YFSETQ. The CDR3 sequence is CASSSGTSGGVNTGELFF.

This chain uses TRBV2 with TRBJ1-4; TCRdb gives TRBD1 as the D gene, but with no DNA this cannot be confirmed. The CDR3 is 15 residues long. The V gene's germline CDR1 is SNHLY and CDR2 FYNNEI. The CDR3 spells CASSEGGQPNEKLFF. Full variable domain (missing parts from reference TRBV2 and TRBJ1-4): EPEVTQTPSHQVTQMGQEVILRCVPISNHLYFYWYRQILGQKVEFLVSFYNNEISEKSEIFDDQFSVERPDGSNFTLKIRSTKLEDSAMYFCASSEGGQPNEKLFFGSGTQLSVL.

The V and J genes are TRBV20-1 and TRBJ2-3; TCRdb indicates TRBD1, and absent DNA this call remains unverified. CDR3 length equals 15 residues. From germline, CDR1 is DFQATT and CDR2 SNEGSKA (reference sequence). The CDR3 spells CSAAPRRPEGDTQYF.

The CDR3 loop is CASSLGELRTEAFF. The gene calls are TRBV11-2 and TRBJ1-1. The CDR3 totals 14 residues. Per the germline V gene, CDR1 is SGHAT and CDR2 is FQNNGV.

CDR3 sequence reads: CASSFSGRALAHEQFF. The chain uses TRBV28 and TRBJ2-1; TCRdb selects TRBD2, and the lack of DNA leaves this call unchecked. CDR3 length equals 16 residues. Germline V gives CDR1 MDHEN, CDR2 SYDVKM. Full variable domain (remainder filled in from reference TRBV28 and TRBJ2-1): DVKVTQSSRYLVKRTGEKVFLECVQDMDHENMFWYRQDPGLGLRLIYFSYDVKMKEKGDIPEGYSVSREKKERFSLILESASTNQTSMYLCASSFSGRALAHEQFFGPGTRLTVL.

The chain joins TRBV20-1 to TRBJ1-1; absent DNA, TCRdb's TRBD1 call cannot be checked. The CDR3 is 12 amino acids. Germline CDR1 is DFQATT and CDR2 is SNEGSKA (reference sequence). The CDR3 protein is CSAREGVREAFF.

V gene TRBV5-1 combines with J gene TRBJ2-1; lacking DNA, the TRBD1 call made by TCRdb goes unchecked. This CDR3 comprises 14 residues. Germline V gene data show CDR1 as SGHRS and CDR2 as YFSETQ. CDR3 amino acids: CASSLTNRGDEQFF.

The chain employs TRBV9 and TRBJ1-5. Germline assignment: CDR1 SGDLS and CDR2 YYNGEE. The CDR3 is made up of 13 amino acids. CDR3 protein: CASSGEGNQPQHF. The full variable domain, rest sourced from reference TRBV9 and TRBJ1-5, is DSGVTQTPKHLITATGQRVTLRCSPRSGDLSVYWYQQSLDQGLQFLIQYYNGEERAKGNILERFSAQQFPDLHSELNLSSLELGDSALYFCASSGEGNQPQHFGDGTRLSIL.

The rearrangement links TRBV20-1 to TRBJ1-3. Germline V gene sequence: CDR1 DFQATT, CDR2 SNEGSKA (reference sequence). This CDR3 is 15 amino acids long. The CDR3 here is CSALAYTGSGNTIYF.

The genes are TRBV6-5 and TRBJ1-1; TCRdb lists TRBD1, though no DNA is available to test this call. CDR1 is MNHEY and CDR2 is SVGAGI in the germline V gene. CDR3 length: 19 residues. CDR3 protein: CASSYGLGQGAMLGREAFF.

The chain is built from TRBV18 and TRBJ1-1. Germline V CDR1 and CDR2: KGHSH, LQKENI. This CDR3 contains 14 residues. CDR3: CASSPATGNTEAFF.

Here the CDR3 reads CASSLNSGRYPDTQYF. The J gene is TRBJ2-3, the V gene TRBV7-9. CDR3 size: 16 residues. Germline-derived CDR1 and CDR2 are SEHNR and FQNEAQ (reference sequence).

CDR3: CASSHRLTSGLYNEQFF. This chain links TRBV7-2 with TRBJ2-1; TCRdb's D call, TRBD2, is unchecked because there is no DNA. This CDR3 spans 17 amino acids. Germline V CDR1 and CDR2: SGHTA, FQGNSA. Using reference TRBV7-2 and TRBJ2-1 for the parts outside the CDR3, the full variable domain is GAGVSQSPSNKVTEKGKDVELRCDPISGHTALYWYRQSLGQGLEFLIYFQGNSAPDKSGLPSDRFSAERTGGSVSTLTIQRTQQEDSAVYLCASSHRLTSGLYNEQFFGPGTRLTVL.

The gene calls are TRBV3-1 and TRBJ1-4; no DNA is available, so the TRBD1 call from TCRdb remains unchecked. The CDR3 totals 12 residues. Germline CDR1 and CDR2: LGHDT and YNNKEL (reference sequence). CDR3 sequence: CASQRGSEKLFF.

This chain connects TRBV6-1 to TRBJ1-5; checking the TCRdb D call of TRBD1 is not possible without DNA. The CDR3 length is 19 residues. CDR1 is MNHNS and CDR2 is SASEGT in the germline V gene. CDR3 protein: CASSERVGFGTGDNQPQHF.